This TCR beta chain is from a study of identical twins. Each CDR3 protein gets one entry after TCRdb re-called the 5' RACE reads with MiXCR. This sample has 600,000 to 800,000 distinct CDR3 sequences, with 21% found just once. The CDR3 extends over 15 amino acids. CDR1 is MGHDK, CDR2 SYGVNS, per germline. Trimming took off 3 bases at V and 4 bases at J, with 16 bases between the two ends. These data were likewise used in another study, on T cells expressing NK-cell markers.

The sample taken for sequencing was PBMCs. J is TRBJ2-7 and V is TRBV25-1; tentatively, D is TRBD1 (6 bases). The receptor was derived from a woman aged 18-35 years in good health. The CDR3 here is CASSDLRDKGYEQYF. The CDR3 coding sequence is TGTGCCAGCAGTGACCTCCGGGACAAGGGGTACGAGCAGTACTTC.